This T cell receptor beta chain emerged from a study of shared clonotypes between healthy human individuals. Points from the study as a whole: Sampling used blood alone; tissue repertoires probably differ. How much donors shared clonotypes was expected to be affected by sequencing depth.

Germline V lookup: CDR1 SGHTA, CDR2 FQGNSA. The length of the CDR3 is 12 residues. The V end lost 5 bases, the J end lost 4 bases, and 7 bases lay between the germline ends. As for this clone: Its antigen is unidentified.

This table comes from immunoSEQ multiplex PCR, and its TCRdb copy is limited to in-frame clones, with some not included. Seen here are a few million clones, approximately 90% observed once, and the top ten hold 0.13% to 0.15%. Donors had no recently reported acute infections or vaccinations and were HIV-negative. The origin of this receptor is a man aged 18 to 35 in good health. Sequencing used naive CD4+ T cells sorted from blood. The subset is: CD45RA+ positively selected. The V call is TRBV7-2, the J call TRBJ2-3; D gene uncertain. CDR3 residues: CASSPLSDTQYF. The CDR3 nucleotides are TGTGCCAGCAGCCCCCTATCAGATACGCAGTATTTT. The whole variable domain, filled in from reference TRBV7-2 and TRBJ2-3, reads GAGVSQSPSNKVTEKGKDVELRCDPISGHTALYWYRQSLGQGLEFLIYFQGNSAPDKSGLPSDRFSAERTGGSVSTLTIQRTQQEDSAVYLCASSPLSDTQYFGPGTRLTVL.